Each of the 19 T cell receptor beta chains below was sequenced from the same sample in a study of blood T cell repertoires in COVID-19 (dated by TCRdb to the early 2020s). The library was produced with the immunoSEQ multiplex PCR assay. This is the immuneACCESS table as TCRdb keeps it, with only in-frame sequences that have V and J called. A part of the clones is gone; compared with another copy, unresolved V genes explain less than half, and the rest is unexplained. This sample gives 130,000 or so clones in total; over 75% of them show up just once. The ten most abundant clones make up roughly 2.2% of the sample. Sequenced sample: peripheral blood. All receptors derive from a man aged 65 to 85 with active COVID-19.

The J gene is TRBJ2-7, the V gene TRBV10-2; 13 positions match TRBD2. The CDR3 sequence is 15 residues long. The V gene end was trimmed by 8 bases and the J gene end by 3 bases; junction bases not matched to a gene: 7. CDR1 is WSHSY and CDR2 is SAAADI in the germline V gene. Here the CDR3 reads CASGSGLAGYYEQYF. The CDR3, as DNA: TGCGCCAGCGGCTCGGGACTAGCGGGATACTACGAGCAGTACTTC.

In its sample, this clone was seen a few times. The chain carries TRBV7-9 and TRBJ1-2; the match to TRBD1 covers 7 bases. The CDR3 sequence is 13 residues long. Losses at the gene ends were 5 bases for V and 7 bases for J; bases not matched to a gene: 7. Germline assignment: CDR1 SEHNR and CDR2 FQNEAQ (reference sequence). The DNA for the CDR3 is TGTGCCAGCAGCCGCGGGGACAGTGCTGGCTACACCTTC. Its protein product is CASSRGDSAGYTF.

This CDR3 reads CASSLTRASTEAFF. The CDR3 region has the DNA TGTGCCAGCAGCTTAACCAGAGCGAGCACTGAAGCTTTCTTT. The chain combines TRBV11-2 with TRBJ1-1; D remains unclear. V lost 2 bases and J 4 bases, leaving 11 bases between the germline ends. The CDR3 length is 14 residues. In germline, CDR1 is SGHAT, CDR2 FQNNGV. The variable domain in full, with the rest retrieved from reference TRBV11-2 and TRBJ1-1, is EAGVAQSPRYKIIEKRQSVAFWCNPISGHATLYWYQQILGQGPKLLIQFQNNGVVDDSQLPKDRFSAERLKGVDSTLKIQPAKLEDSAVYLCASSLTRASTEAFFGQGTRLTVV.

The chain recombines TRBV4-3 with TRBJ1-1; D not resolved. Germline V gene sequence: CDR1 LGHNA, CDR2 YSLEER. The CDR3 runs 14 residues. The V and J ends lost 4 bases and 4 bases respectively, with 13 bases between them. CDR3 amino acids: CASSRDTASTEAFF. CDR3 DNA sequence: TGCGCCAGCAGCCGAGACACCGCGAGCACTGAAGCTTTCTTT.

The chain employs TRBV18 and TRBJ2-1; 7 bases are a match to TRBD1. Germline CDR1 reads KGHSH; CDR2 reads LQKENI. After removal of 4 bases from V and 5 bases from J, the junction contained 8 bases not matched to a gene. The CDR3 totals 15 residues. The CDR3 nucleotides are TGTGCCAGCTCACACTACAGGGGTGGGGACAATGAGCAGTTCTTC. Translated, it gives CASSHYRGGDNEQFF.

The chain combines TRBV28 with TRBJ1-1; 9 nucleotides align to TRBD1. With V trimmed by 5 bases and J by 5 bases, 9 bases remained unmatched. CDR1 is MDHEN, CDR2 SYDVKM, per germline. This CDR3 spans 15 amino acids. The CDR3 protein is CASSPTDRGWTEAFF. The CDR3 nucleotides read TGTGCCAGCAGTCCGACGGACAGGGGTTGGACTGAAGCTTTCTTT.

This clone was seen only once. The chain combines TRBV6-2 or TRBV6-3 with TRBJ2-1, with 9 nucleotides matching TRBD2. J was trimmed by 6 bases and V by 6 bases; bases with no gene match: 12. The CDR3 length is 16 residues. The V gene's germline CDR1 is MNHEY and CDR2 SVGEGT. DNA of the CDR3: TGTGCCAGCAGCCCGGAGGTAGCGGGAGCCGGCAATGAGCAGTTCTTC. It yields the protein CASSPEVAGAGNEQFF.

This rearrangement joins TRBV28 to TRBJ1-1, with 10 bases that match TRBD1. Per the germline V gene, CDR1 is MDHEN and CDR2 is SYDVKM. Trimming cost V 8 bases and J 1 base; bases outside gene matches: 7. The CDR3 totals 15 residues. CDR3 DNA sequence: TGTGCCAGCTTCGGGACAGGGGAAGGGAACACTGAAGCTTTCTTT. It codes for CASFGTGEGNTEAFF.

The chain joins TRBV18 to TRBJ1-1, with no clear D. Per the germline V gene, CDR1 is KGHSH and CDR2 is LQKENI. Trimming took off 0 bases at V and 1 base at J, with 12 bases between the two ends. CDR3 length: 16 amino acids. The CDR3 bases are TGTGCCAGCTCACCACCGGTGGCCGTTAAGAACACTGAAGCTTTCTTT. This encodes CASSPPVAVKNTEAFF.

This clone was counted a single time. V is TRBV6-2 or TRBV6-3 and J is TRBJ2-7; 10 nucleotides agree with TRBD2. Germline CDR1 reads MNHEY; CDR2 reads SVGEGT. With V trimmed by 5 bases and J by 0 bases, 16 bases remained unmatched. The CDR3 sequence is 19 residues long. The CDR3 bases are TGTGCCAGCAGTACCCGACAGGGGCTAGCGGGAGAACGCTCCTACGAGCAGTACTTC. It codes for CASSTRQGLAGERSYEQYF.

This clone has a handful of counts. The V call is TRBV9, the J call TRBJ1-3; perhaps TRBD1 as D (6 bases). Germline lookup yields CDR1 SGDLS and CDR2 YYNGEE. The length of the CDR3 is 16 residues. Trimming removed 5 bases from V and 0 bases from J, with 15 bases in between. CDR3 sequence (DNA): TGTGCCAGCAGTTCGGACAGTTCTTTCTCTGGAAACACCATATATTTT. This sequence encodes CASSSDSSFSGNTIYF.

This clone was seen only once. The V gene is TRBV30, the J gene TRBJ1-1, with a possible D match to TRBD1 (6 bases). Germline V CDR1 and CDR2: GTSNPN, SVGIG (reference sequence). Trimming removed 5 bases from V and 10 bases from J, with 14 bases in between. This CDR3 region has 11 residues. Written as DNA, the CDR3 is TGTGCCTGGGTCTTTAGGGGGGGAGCTTTCTTT. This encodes CAWVFRGGAFF.

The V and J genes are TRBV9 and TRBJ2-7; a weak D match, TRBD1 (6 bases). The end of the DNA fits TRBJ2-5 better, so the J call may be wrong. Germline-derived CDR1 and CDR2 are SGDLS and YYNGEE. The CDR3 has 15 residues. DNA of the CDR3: TGTGCCAGCAGCACCACGACAGGTGGCCCCAGGACCCAGTACTTC. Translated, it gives CASSTTTGGPRTQYF.

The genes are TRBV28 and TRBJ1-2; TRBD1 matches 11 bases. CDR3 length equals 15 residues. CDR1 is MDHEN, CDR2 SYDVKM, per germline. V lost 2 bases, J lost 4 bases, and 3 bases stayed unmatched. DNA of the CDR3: TGTGCCAGCAGTTTAGGGACAGGGGGATTCTATGGCTACACCTTC. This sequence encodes CASSLGTGGFYGYTF.

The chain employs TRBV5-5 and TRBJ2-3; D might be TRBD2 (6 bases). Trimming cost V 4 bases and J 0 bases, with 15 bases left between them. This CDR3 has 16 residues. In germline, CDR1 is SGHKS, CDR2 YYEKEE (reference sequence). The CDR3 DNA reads TGTGCCAGCAGCCGAGTAGCGGTTTCTAGCACAGATACGCAGTATTTT. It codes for CASSRVAVSSTDTQYF.

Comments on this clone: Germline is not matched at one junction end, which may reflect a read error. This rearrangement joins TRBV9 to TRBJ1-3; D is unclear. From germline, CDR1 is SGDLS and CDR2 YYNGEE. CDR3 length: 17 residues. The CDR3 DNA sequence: TGTACCAGCAGCGTAGGTGCTGAGGGAGCTCCTGGAAACACCATATATTTT. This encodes CTSSVGAEGAPGNTIYF.

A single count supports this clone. In nucleotides, the CDR3 is TGTGCCAGCAGCTTAGGGGAGCTAGCGGGAGGGCACTCCCTCCCGTTCTTC. It is translated as CASSLGELAGGHSLPFF. The V call is TRBV7-9, the J call TRBJ2-1; 12 bases align to TRBD2. The CDR3 is made up of 17 amino acids. Unmatched junction bases numbered 16, after V lost 1 base and J lost 15 bases. Germline assignment: CDR1 SEHNR and CDR2 FQNEAQ (reference sequence). The full variable domain, rest sourced from reference TRBV7-9 and TRBJ2-1, is DTGVSQNPRHKITKRGQNVTFRCDPISEHNRLYWYRQTLGQGPEFLTYFQNEAQLEKSRLLSDRFSAERPKGSFSTLEIQRTEQGDSAMYLCASSLGELAGGHSLPFFGPGTRLTVL.

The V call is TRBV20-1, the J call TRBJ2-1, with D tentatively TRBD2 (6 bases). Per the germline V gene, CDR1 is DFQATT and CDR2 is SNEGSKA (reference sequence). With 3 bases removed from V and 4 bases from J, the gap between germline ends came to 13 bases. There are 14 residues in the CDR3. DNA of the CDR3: TGCAGTGCTAGTGGAGGGACTGCATACAATGAGCAGTTCTTC. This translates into CSASGGTAYNEQFF.

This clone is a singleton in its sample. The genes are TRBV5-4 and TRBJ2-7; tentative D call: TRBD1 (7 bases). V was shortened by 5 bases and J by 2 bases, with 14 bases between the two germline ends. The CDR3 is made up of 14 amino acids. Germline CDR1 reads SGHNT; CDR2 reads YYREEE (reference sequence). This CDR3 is CASRTDRTTYEQYF. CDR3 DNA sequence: TGTGCCAGCAGGACGGACAGGACTACCTACGAGCAGTACTTC. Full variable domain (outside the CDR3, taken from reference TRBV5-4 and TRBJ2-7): ETGVTQSPTHLIKTRGQQVTLRCSSQSGHNTVSWYQQALGQGPQFIFQYYREEENGRGNFPPRFSGLQFPNYSSELNVNALELDDSALYLCASRTDRTTYEQYFGPGTRLTVT.